Listed below are T cell receptor beta chains from one sample, sequenced in a study of cytomegalovirus exposure and HLA in healthy donors. The table came from immunoSEQ multiplex PCR; TCRdb's copy has only in-frame clones and leaves some out. The profile shows around 100,000 clones, more than 75% of them singletons. The sequencing input was PBMCs. The receptor source for this set is a woman between 18 and 29 years old in good health and CMV-seropositive. CDR3s include the opening cysteine and the closing phenylalanine or tryptophan. D genes are given only for firm matches. Clone size is stated in some rows and not others, as once, few, many or a class when expanded.

cdr3_aa cdr3_nt clone_size v_call d_call j_call
CASTVAGEYYEQYF TGTGCCAGCACGGTAGCGGGGGAATACTACGAGCAGTACTTC once TRBV28 TRBD2 TRBJ2-7
CASRSGQGSSYEQYF TGTGCCAGCAGATCTGGACAGGGGAGCTCCTACGAGCAGTACTTC - TRBV13 TRBD1 TRBJ2-7
CAISVVLQGGYNEQFF TGTGCCATCAGTGTGGTATTACAGGGTGGCTACAATGAGCAGTTCTTC - TRBV10-3 - TRBJ2-1
CASSGTSGGYEETQYF TGTGCCAGCAGCGGGACTAGCGGGGGCTACGAAGAGACCCAGTACTTC few TRBV9 TRBD2 TRBJ2-5
CASRLAGASYGYTF TGTGCCAGCAGGCTGGCGGGGGCCAGCTATGGCTACACCTTC - TRBV13 - TRBJ1-2
CASREGAANEKLFF TGTGCCAGCAGGGAGGGGGCGGCTAATGAAAAACTGTTTTTT - TRBV6-5 TRBD1 TRBJ1-4
CASSLAGQGVSYEQYF TGCGCCAGCAGCTTGGCCGGGCAGGGGGTTTCCTACGAGCAGTACTTC - TRBV5-1 TRBD1 TRBJ2-7
CASSLSPSGGAVDTQYF TGTGCCAGCAGCCTGTCCCCTAGCGGGGGGGCCGTAGATACGCAGTATTTT - TRBV7-2 TRBD2 TRBJ2-3
CASSPTGAETQYF TGTGCCAGCAGCCCGACAGGGGCAGAGACCCAGTACTTC - TRBV2 TRBD1 TRBJ2-5
CASSQDRVAYGYTF TGCGCCAGCAGCCAAGACAGGGTAGCTTATGGCTACACCTTC - TRBV5-1 TRBD1 TRBJ1-2
CASSPRLAGAFSYEQYF TGTGCCAGCAGTCCTCGACTAGCGGGAGCATTCTCCTACGAGCAGTACTTC few TRBV11-2 TRBD2 TRBJ2-7
CATSIQGGGTEAFF TGTGCCACCAGTATCCAGGGAGGGGGCACTGAAGCTTTCTTT - TRBV15 - TRBJ1-1
CASSLIFGSGRARSQYF TGTGCCAGCAGCTTAATCTTCGGTAGCGGGAGGGCTAGGAGTCAGTACTTC - TRBV13 TRBD2 TRBJ2-5
CASSPRPGLAGVDNEQFF TGTGCCAGCAGCCCAAGACCGGGCCTAGCGGGAGTGGACAATGAGCAGTTCTTC - TRBV5-4 TRBD2 TRBJ2-1
CATGVEQFF TGCGCCACGGGAGTTGAGCAGTTCTTC - TRBV10-2 - TRBJ2-1
CASSETGGDGETQYF TGTGCCAGCAGCGAGACAGGGGGCGATGGAGAGACCCAGTACTTC - TRBV9 TRBD1 TRBJ2-5
CASSAGSPGGYGYTF TGTGCCAGCAGCGCCGGGTCGCCGGGGGGCTATGGCTACACCTTC - TRBV5-4 - TRBJ1-2
CAWTRTSSNNEQFF TGTGCCTGGACCCGGACTAGCTCGAACAATGAGCAGTTCTTC - TRBV30 TRBD2 TRBJ2-1
CASSYLLTTGNEQFF TGTGCCAGCAGTTATTTACTAACAACAGGGAACGAGCAGTTCTTC - TRBV6-5 - TRBJ2-1
CASSDSGWETQYF TGTGCCAGCAGCGATAGCGGTTGGGAGACCCAGTACTTC - TRBV5-5 - TRBJ2-5
CSVARGAGGLKNTEAFF TGCAGCGTCGCCAGGGGGGCAGGGGGGTTAAAAAACACTGAAGCTTTCTTT - TRBV29-1 TRBD1 TRBJ1-1
CASSATSVQETQYF TGTGCCAGCAGCGCAACTAGCGTCCAAGAGACCCAGTACTTC - TRBV9 TRBD2 TRBJ2-5
CATETGASEKLFF TGTGCCACCGAGACAGGGGCATCTGAAAAACTGTTTTTT - TRBV15 TRBD1 TRBJ1-4
CASSALSGRVNEQFF TGTGCCAGCAGCGCCCTTAGCGGGCGTGTCAATGAGCAGTTCTTC - TRBV9 TRBD2 TRBJ2-1
CASSEARGRSYNSPLHF TGTGCCAGCAGTGAGGCCAGGGGGAGATCCTATAATTCACCCCTCCACTTT - TRBV2 TRBD1 TRBJ1-6
CASSLEAGTSGGEQFF TGTGCCAGCAGCTTGGAAGCCGGGACTAGCGGGGGGGAGCAGTTCTTC - TRBV5-4 TRBD2 TRBJ2-1
CASSLVGLAVETQYF TGTGCCAGCAGCTTAGTGGGACTAGCGGTGGAGACCCAGTACTTC - TRBV7-6 TRBD2 TRBJ2-5
CASSVSGTAYEQYF TGTGCCAGCAGTGTGTCCGGGACAGCCTACGAGCAGTACTTC - TRBV9 TRBD1 TRBJ2-7
CANLPGPSGGATDTQYF TGTGCCAACCTACCGGGGCCTAGCGGGGGGGCGACAGATACGCAGTATTTT once TRBV21-1 - TRBJ2-3
CASSNDRAIRTEAFF TGTGCCAGCAGCAACGACAGGGCCATTAGGACTGAAGCTTTCTTT - TRBV7-8 TRBD1 TRBJ1-1
CASTGGAGRVYGYTF TGTGCCAGCACGGGAGGGGCAGGGCGGGTCTATGGCTACACCTTC - TRBV25-1 - TRBJ1-2
CASSLLTESEKLFF TGTGCCAGCAGCTTGCTGACAGAATCAGAAAAACTGTTTTTT - TRBV5-6 - TRBJ1-4
CASSHDRVSYEQYF TGTGCCAGCAGTCACGACAGGGTGTCCTACGAGCAGTACTTC few TRBV7-9 TRBD1 TRBJ2-7
CASSLSAGASPLHF TGTGCCAGCAGCCTATCGGCAGGGGCTTCACCCCTCCACTTT - TRBV5-4 - TRBJ1-6
CASSYSGLNEQYF TGTGCCAGCAGTTACTCCGGACTGAACGAGCAGTACTTC - TRBV6-5 - TRBJ2-7
CARKLAESSYEQYF TGTGCCAGAAAATTAGCGGAGAGCTCCTACGAGCAGTACTTC - TRBV7-9 - TRBJ2-7
CASSTNVGNTEAFF TGTGCCAGCAGCACGAACGTGGGCAACACTGAAGCTTTCTTT few TRBV7-9 - TRBJ1-1
CASSLILRGQLNTGELFF TGTGCCAGTAGCCTAATCCTAAGGGGACAGCTGAACACCGGGGAGCTGTTTTTT - TRBV19 TRBD1 TRBJ2-2
CASSVDGESYEQYF TGTGCCAGCAGCGTAGACGGAGAGTCCTACGAGCAGTACTTC - TRBV9 - TRBJ2-7
CASSERAMQGPYEQYF TGTGCCAGCAGCGAAAGAGCGATGCAGGGTCCCTACGAGCAGTACTTC - TRBV11-2 - TRBJ2-7
CASSLAAFGGGTEAFF TGCGCCAGCAGCTTGGCCGCTTTTGGGGGCGGCACTGAAGCTTTCTTT - TRBV5-1 - TRBJ1-1
CASSDSCGVTFLSSYNEQFF TGTGCCAGCAGTGACTCATGTGGAGTTACCTTTCTTAGCTCCTACAATGAGCAGTTCTTC - TRBV6-4 - TRBJ2-1
CASSDPPGAGVTDEQFF TGTGCCAGCAGTGACCCTCCGGGGGCGGGAGTAACGGATGAGCAGTTCTTC - TRBV2 - TRBJ2-1
CASSSTNTEAFF TGTGCCAGCAGTAGCACCAACACTGAAGCTTTCTTT - TRBV28 - TRBJ1-1
CASSEWGLAPYNEQFF TGTGCCAGCAGTGAATGGGGACTAGCTCCCTACAATGAGCAGTTCTTC few TRBV25-1 TRBD2 TRBJ2-1
CASSLRVGSSSPDTQYF TGTGCCAGCAGCTTAAGGGTGGGCTCTAGCTCCCCAGATACGCAGTATTTT - TRBV11-1 - TRBJ2-3